This TCR beta chain derives from a study of T cell responses to AZD1222 COVID-19 vaccine. Study results and limitations: Reportedly, close to half of spike-specific TCRs are directed against unmutated variant regions. The donors showed a predominance of white British ancestry and of females, with possible underestimation of clonal diversity.

A note on this clone: Antigen: not known.

This CDR3 is 13 amino acids long. CDR1 LGHNT and CDR2 FRNRAP come from the germline V gene. Trimming took off 2 bases at V and 3 bases at J, with 7 bases between the two ends. TCRdb's table, derived via immunoSEQ multiplex PCR, lists solely in-frame clones and lacks some. The data show almost 65,000 clones, 84% seen once. This chain connects TRBV12-5 to TRBJ1-1; D ambiguous. The source was peripheral blood, collected on day 0 of AZD1222 vaccination. This receptor was taken from an adult in good health. The CDR3 sequence is CASGLREDTEAFF. CDR3 bases: TGTGCTAGTGGTTTGAGGGAGGACACTGAAGCTTTCTTT.